This entry lists 13 T cell receptor beta chains sequenced from one sample in a study of shared clonotypes between healthy human individuals. Generated by immunoSEQ multiplex PCR, the TCRdb table keeps only in-frame clones and is missing some. The sample yields approximately 320,000 clones, roughly 91% seen once. Source material: memory CD8+ T cells sorted from blood. The sample's subset: CD45RO+ cells pooled with CCR7-negative TemRA cells. All receptors come from a man aged 18 to 30 in good health.

This chain joins TRBV4-2 and TRBJ2-7; D gene unclear. Per the germline V gene, CDR1 is LGHNA and CDR2 is YNFKEQ. The CDR3 extends over 15 amino acids. The V and J ends lost 1 base and 2 bases respectively, with 12 bases between them. CDR3 loop: CASSQVSQTPYEQYF. The CDR3 nucleotides read TGTGCCAGCAGCCAAGTAAGTCAGACCCCCTACGAGCAGTACTTC.

The chain combines TRBV25-1 with TRBJ2-5; a possible D gene is TRBD2 (6 bases). Germline CDR1 reads MGHDK; CDR2 reads SYGVNS. This CDR3 is 16 amino acids long. V lost 1 base and J lost 1, with 13 bases in between. The CDR3 DNA is TGTGCCAGCAGTGAATTGGAGGGCGACATCCAAGAGACCCAGTACTTC. This encodes CASSELEGDIQETQYF.

The chain joins TRBV12-5 to TRBJ1-1; a weak D match, TRBD1 (5 bases). The CDR3 sequence is 15 residues long. V dropped 1 base and J dropped 0 bases, with 9 bases sitting between them. Germline loops: CDR1 LGHNT, CDR2 FRNRAP. The CDR3 coding sequence is TGTGCTAGTGGTTTGGCTGGGGCCATGAACACTGAAGCTTTCTTT. Amino acids: CASGLAGAMNTEAFF.

The chain recombines TRBV30 with TRBJ1-1, with D unclear. Germline values: CDR1 GTSNPN, CDR2 SVGIG (reference sequence). This CDR3 has 13 residues. Trimming removed 0 bases at V and 3 bases at J, with 8 bases between. The CDR3: CAWSVQIYTEAFF. As DNA, the CDR3 is TGTGCCTGGAGTGTCCAGATATACACTGAAGCTTTCTTT.

This clone has only one observation. The gene calls are TRBV5-1 and TRBJ2-5; D gene unclear. The CDR3 is 13 amino acids. The V gene lost 4 bases and the J gene lost 3 bases, with 10 bases spanning the gap. Germline CDR1 is SGHRS and CDR2 is YFSETQ. As DNA, the CDR3 is TGCGCCAGCAGCGCCGATGGGGAAGAGACCCAGTACTTC. Encoded protein: CASSADGEETQYF.

The V gene is TRBV5-4, the J gene TRBJ2-7; D remains ambiguous. The CDR3 covers 16 residues. V was pared by 0 bases and J by 3 bases, with 16 bases between. The germline V gene encodes CDR1 SGHNT and CDR2 YYREEE (reference sequence). The CDR3 is CASSLDRSPPIYEQYF. Here the CDR3 DNA reads TGTGCCAGCAGCTTGGACCGGTCTCCCCCGATCTACGAGCAGTACTTC.

In the case of this clone: A far larger clone is off by one base, so a read error is likely. This sequence joins TRBV27 and TRBJ2-1; D is ambiguous. This CDR3 region has 11 residues. The V end lost 6 bases, the J end lost 3 bases, and 3 bases lay between the germline ends. Germline V lookup: CDR1 MNHEY, CDR2 SMNVEV (reference sequence). Here the CDR3 DNA reads TGTGCCAGCAGGGGCTACAATGAGCAGTTCTTC. This translates into CASRGYNEQFF.

The chain joins TRBV4-3 to TRBJ1-2; D perhaps matches TRBD1 (5 bases). Germline assignment: CDR1 LGHNA and CDR2 YSLEER. V lost 2 bases and J 3 bases, leaving 13 bases between the germline ends. The CDR3 consists of 15 residues. In nucleotides, the CDR3 is TGCGCCAGCAGCCAAACCCTTTCCAGGGACTATGGCTACACCTTC. It encodes CASSQTLSRDYGYTF.

There are a few counts of this clone. The V call is TRBV10-3, the J call TRBJ2-5, with TRBD2 matching 7 bases. Per the germline V gene, CDR1 is ENHRY and CDR2 is SYGVKD. This CDR3 comprises 15 residues. V dropped 8 bases and J dropped 1; count of bases not matched to a gene: 10. The CDR3 sequence: CAIGASGEVQETQYF. In DNA, the CDR3 is TGTGCCATCGGCGCCAGCGGGGAGGTCCAAGAGACCCAGTACTTC.

J is TRBJ2-1 and V is TRBV27; D may be TRBD1 (5 bases). This CDR3 spans 11 amino acids. V lost 6 bases and J 6 bases, leaving 6 bases between the germline ends. Germline V gene sequence: CDR1 MNHEY, CDR2 SMNVEV (reference sequence). The CDR3: CASRRGNEQFF. CDR3 nucleotide sequence: TGTGCCAGCAGAAGGGGCAATGAGCAGTTCTTC.

This clone was counted only a few times. The chain combines TRBV5-1 with TRBJ2-4; D possibly uses TRBD1 or TRBD2 (5 bases each). The CDR3 extends over 19 amino acids. The V gene's germline CDR1 is SGHRS and CDR2 YFSETQ. Trimming stripped 0 bases from V and 0 bases from J, with 19 bases between. CDR3 in amino acids: CASSLASRDVVRAKNIQYF. The CDR3, as DNA: TGCGCCAGCAGCTTGGCATCCCGGGACGTGGTGAGAGCCAAAAACATTCAGTACTTC. Based on the CDR3 plus reference TRBV5-1 and TRBJ2-4, the full variable domain is KAGVTQTPRYLIKTRGQQVTLSCSPISGHRSVSWYQQTPGQGLQFLFEYFSETQRNKGNFPGRFSGRQFSNSRSEMNVSTLELGDSALYLCASSLASRDVVRAKNIQYFGAGTRLSVL.

The chain recombines TRBV5-1 with TRBJ2-1; the D gene could be TRBD1 or TRBD2 (5 bases each). CDR3 length: 16 amino acids. In germline, CDR1 is SGHRS, CDR2 YFSETQ. The V and J ends lost 0 bases and 4 bases respectively, with 14 bases between them. The CDR3 DNA reads TGCGCCAGCAGCTTGGGAGGGACGGAGGCGTACAATGAGCAGTTCTTC. This translates into CASSLGGTEAYNEQFF.

This sequence joins TRBV11-2 and TRBJ1-1; 7 bases are a match to TRBD1. V dropped 5 bases and J dropped 5; count of bases not matched to a gene: 8. CDR3 length equals 14 residues. CDR1 and CDR2 (germline): SGHAT, FQNNGV. CDR3 nucleotides: TGTGCCAGCAGCCCACAGGGGTCGGGTACTGAAGCTTTCTTT. Protein sequence: CASSPQGSGTEAFF.